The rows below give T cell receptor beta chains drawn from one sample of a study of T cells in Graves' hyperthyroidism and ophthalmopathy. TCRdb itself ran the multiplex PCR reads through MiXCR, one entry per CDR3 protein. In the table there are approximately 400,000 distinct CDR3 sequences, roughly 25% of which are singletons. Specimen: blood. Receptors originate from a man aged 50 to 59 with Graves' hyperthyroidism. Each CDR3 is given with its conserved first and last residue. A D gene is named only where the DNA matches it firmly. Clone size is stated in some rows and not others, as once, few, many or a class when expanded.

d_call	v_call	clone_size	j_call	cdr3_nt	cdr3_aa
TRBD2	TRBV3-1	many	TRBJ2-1	TGTGCCAGCAGCTATTCTAGCGGGATGGAGCAGTTCTTC	CASSYSSGMEQFF
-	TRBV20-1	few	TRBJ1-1	TGCAGTGCTAGGGGGTTTCAGAACACTGAAGCTTTCTTT	CSARGFQNTEAFF
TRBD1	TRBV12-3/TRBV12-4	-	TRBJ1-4	TGTGCCAGCAGTCCCCAGGGACAGTTTAATGAAAAACTGTTTTTT	CASSPQGQFNEKLFF
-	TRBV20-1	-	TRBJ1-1	TGCAGTGCTAGACGACAGATTGAAGCTTTCTTT	CSARRQIEAFF
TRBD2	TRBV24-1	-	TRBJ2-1	TGTGCCACCAGTGCGGGGGGACTAGCGACCTACCAGTCCTACAATGAGCAGTTCTTC	CATSAGGLATYQSYNEQFF
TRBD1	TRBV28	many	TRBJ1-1	TGTGCCAGCAGTCTATATAATGACAGGGTGAACACTGAAGCTTTCTTT	CASSLYNDRVNTEAFF
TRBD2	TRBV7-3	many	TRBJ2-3	TGTGCCAGCAGCTTCGCTGGTCGGGAGGACACAGATACGCAGTATTTT	CASSFAGREDTDTQYF
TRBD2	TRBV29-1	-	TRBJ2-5	TGCAGCGTTGGCGGGGGATGGGAGACCCAGTACTTC	CSVGGGWETQYF
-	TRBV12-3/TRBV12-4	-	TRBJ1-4	TGTGCCAGCAGTTTCCAGGGTTGGGAAAAACTGTTTTTT	CASSFQGWEKLFF
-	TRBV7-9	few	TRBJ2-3	TGTGCCTCAGAGGGTACAGATACGCGGTATTTT	CASEGTDTRYF
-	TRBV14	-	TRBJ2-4	TGTGCCAGCAGCCAAGGACAGGAGAAAAACATTCAGTACTTC	CASSQGQEKNIQYF
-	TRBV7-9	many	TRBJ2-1	TGTGCCAGCAGCCGTCTCCGTCTAGCCACGGACTACAATGAGCAGTTCTTC	CASSRLRLATDYNEQFF
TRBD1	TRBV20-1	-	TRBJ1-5	TGCAGTGCACAGGGGTCTCAGAATCAGCCCCAGCATTTT	CSAQGSQNQPQHF
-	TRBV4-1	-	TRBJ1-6	TGCGCCAGCAGCCAAGAAGGCCGAAGCTCACCCCTCCACTTT	CASSQEGRSSPLHF
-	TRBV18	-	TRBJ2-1	TGTGCCAGCTCACCTGCATCAGGTGAGCAGTTCTTC	CASSPASGEQFF
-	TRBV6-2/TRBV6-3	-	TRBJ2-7	TGTGCCAGCAGTCGCATTAGCGGAACCTACGAGCAGTACTTC	CASSRISGTYEQYF
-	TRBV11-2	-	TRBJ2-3	TGTGCCAGCAAATCAGATACGCAGTATTTT	CASKSDTQYF
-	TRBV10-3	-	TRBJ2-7	TGTGCCATCAGTGCGGAGTACGAGCAGTACTTC	CAISAEYEQYF
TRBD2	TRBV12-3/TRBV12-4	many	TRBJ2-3	TGTGCCAGCAGTCCCTCTAGCGGGAGTAAGACAGATACGCAGTATTTT	CASSPSSGSKTDTQYF
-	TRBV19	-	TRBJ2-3	TGTGCCAGTACTAACGTGAGAGATACGCAGTATTTT	CASTNVRDTQYF
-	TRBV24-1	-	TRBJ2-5	TGTGCCACCCAAAGCCCCCAAGAGACCCAGTACTTC	CATQSPQETQYF
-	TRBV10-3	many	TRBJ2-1	TGTGCCACCTACTCCGTGGGGTCAGCTTACAATGAGCAGTTCTTC	CATYSVGSAYNEQFF
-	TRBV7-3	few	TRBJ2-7	TGTGCCAGCAGCTTAAGGGCTTCAGCGGGCGAGCAGTACTTC	CASSLRASAGEQYF
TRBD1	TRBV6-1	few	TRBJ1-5	TGTGCCAGCACCGAGGGGGACAGGGGCAATCAGCCCCAGCATTTT	CASTEGDRGNQPQHF
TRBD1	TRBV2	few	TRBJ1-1	TGTGCCAGCAGCGGGACAGGGTTTTGGTACACTGAAGCTTTCTTT	CASSGTGFWYTEAFF
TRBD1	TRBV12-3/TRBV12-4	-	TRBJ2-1	TGTGCCAGCAGCCAAAGGCCAACAGGGGGCGATGAGCAGTTCTTC	CASSQRPTGGDEQFF
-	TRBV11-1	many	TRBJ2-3	TGTGCCAGCAGCTCGGACAGTGGGAATACGCAGTATTTT	CASSSDSGNTQYF
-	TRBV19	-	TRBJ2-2	TGTGCCAGTAATGGGGGCCCGAACACCGGGGAGCTGTTTTTT	CASNGGPNTGELFF
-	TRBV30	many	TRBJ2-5	TGTGCCTGGAGTAACGTGGAGACCCAGTACTTC	CAWSNVETQYF
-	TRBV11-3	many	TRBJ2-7	TGTGCCAGCAGCTCACCAGGGGTCCTAACCTACGAGCAGTACTTC	CASSSPGVLTYEQYF
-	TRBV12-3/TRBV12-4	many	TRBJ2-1	TGTGCCAGCAGTTTAGCGAGCATTTACAATGAGCAGTTCTTC	CASSLASIYNEQFF
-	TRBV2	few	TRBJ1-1	TGTGCCAGCAGTAAGACAGTTCAGAACACTGAAGCTTTCTTT	CASSKTVQNTEAFF
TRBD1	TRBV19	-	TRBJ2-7	TGTGCCAGTAGTACGGGACAGGGCCTCGAGCAGTACTTC	CASSTGQGLEQYF
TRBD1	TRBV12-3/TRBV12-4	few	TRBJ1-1	TGTGCCAGCAGTTCAGGACAGGGATGGGGGAACACTGAAGCTTTCTTT	CASSSGQGWGNTEAFF
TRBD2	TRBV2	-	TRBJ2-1	TGTGCCAGCAGCTCTACCGGGACTAGCGGGAGAATTGAGCAGTTCTTC	CASSSTGTSGRIEQFF
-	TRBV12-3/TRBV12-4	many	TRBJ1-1	TGTGCCAGCAGTGCCGACGGCTTTAGGGGTGAAGCTTTCTTT	CASSADGFRGEAFF
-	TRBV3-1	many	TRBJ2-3	TGTGCCAGCAGCCGCAGGGAGGCAGATACGCAGTATTTT	CASSRREADTQYF
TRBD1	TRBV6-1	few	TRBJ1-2	TGTGCCAGCACTATAGACAGGGACTATGGCTACACCTTC	CASTIDRDYGYTF
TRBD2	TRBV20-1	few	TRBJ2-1	TGCAGTGCTATCCTAGCGGGTGGGTATGAGCAGTTCTTC	CSAILAGGYEQFF
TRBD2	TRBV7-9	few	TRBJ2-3	TGTGCCAGCAGCTTAGTCCTAGCGGGAGCTGGAGATACGCAGTATTTT	CASSLVLAGAGDTQYF
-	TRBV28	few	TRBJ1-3	TGTGCCAGCAGCCTCTTACAGGGAAACACCATATATTTT	CASSLLQGNTIYF
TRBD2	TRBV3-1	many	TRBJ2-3	TGTGCCAGCAGCCTGACTAGCGGGAGTTACACAGATACGCAGTATTTT	CASSLTSGSYTDTQYF
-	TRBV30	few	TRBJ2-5	TGTGCCTGGAGTGTGAGGGGCCACGAGACCCAGTACTTC	CAWSVRGHETQYF
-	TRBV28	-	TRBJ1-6	TGTGCCAGCAGCCGCCTGACTTTTGGGAGTTCACCCCTCCACTTT	CASSRLTFGSSPLHF
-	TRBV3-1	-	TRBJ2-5	TGTGCCAGCAGCCAAGACAGGTTGGTAGGGGGATCCCACTTC	CASSQDRLVGGSHF
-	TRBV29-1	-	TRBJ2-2	TGCAGCGTTGATTCAGGGCCGAACACCGGGGAGCTGTTTTTT	CSVDSGPNTGELFF
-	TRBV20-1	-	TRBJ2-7	TGCAGTGCTAGAGATATCCTAGAGGTCTCGGGCGAGCAGTACTTC	CSARDILEVSGEQYF
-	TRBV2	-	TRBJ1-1	TGTGCCAGCTCCGCGCCCTCAAGGTATGAAGCTTTCTTT	CASSAPSRYEAFF
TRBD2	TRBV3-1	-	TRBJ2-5	TGTGCCAGCAGCCACTATAGGGGACTAGCGGGACAAGAGACCCAGTACTTC	CASSHYRGLAGQETQYF
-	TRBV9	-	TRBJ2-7	TGTGCCAGCAGCGTAGACCCAAAAGACACCTACGAGCAGTACTTC	CASSVDPKDTYEQYF
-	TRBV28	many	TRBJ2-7	TGTGCCAGCAGTTTTTCCGGGTTCCAATACGAGCAGTACTTC	CASSFSGFQYEQYF